This TCR beta chain was sequenced in a study of identical twins listed by TCRdb under 2016. Concerning the study at large: TCR alpha and beta repertoires from monozygotic twins, unrelated adults of various ages and cord blood were deep-sequenced to test whether fetal clonotypes persist. Replicate twin experiments were performed at different times using different library preparation protocols to rule out contamination. General conclusions and limits of the study: Recombination models systematically underestimated out-of-frame TCR alpha sharing in monozygotic twins but agreed with sharing between unrelated individuals. Because the same donors could not be followed over many years, the conclusions relied on cross-sectional statistical analysis. Invariant T cells such as MAIT and iNKT could partly confound zero-insertion analyses, though diverse VJ usage argued against this for most clonotypes. Fewer insertions were carried by abundant cord blood beta clonotypes, a similar but weaker trend appeared in young adult naive repertoires, and no such trend appeared in memory repertoires. In beta out-of-frame sequences, excess twin sharing was weaker, because having fewer shared sequences lowered the signal-to-noise ratio. Compared with coincidental sharing between unrelated individuals, an excess of low generation-probability sequences was observed among out-of-frame TCR alpha sequences shared between twins.

The method was 5' RACE. The sequencing machine was an Illumina HiSeq 2000. Template switching added a universal primer binding site, and the final cDNA carried a unique molecular identifier that allowed TCR cDNA molecules to be counted accurately. Specific primers in the conserved constant-segment region were used to synthesize first-strand cDNA for the TCR alpha and beta chains. To control for contamination, each cDNA library was double barcoded with a SMART-Mk sample barcode plus Illumina barcodes. Two successive PCR steps introduced TruSeq adapter sequences along with Illumina sample barcodes. Sequencing of the TCR alpha and beta cDNA libraries was done on the Illumina HiSeq platform using custom primers. The paper's processing steps were these. Unique molecular identifiers were extracted from raw reads with MiGEC, and CDR3 positions were determined with MiXCR. For each individual, recombination models were inferred using an EM algorithm with the repgenHMM and IGoR tools. The tcR package in R was used for shared clonotype analysis, with sharing normalized by the product of cloneset sizes. To study raw recombination without the effects of thymic and clonal selection, out-of-frame nonproductive sequences were analyzed. The public reads were reanalyzed by TCRdb: fastp trimming at Q25, MiXCR alignment, in-frame beta chains only. Every distinct CDR3 protein forms one entry, paired with its most common genes and DNA. These V and J calls derive from TCRdb rather than the authors' analysis. The sample yields 450,000 or so distinct CDR3 sequences; roughly 24% were counted once. Jointly, the top ten make up about 2.9% of the sample.

This clonotype was recorded at least ten times. No antigen is known for it. Base qualities are not provided; no much larger clone lies one nucleotide away. Every donor was a healthy Caucasian. Three pairs of female monozygotic twins, all aged about 18 to 29 years, made up the twin cohort. Positive isolation kits from Invitrogen were used to isolate CD4+ and CD8+ T cell populations. The sample was also reused in another study, on T cells expressing NK-cell markers. Per the second study: TCR beta-chain repertoires were profiled in sorted CD3+CD56+NKG2C+, CD3+CD56+NKG2C- and CD3+CD56-NKG2C+ T-cell subsets from several donors. Seven of the eight sequenced donors were HCMV-seropositive and one was HCMV-seronegative. To restrict sorting to alphabetaTCR-expressing T cells, an anti-gammadeltaTCR antibody was added in several experiments. In more than five donors, the dominant CD3+CD56+NKG2C+ clonotypes ranked among the top 10 CD8+ clonotypes, making up about 1.0-7.5% of CD8+ T cells. Those dominant clonotypes were again the most abundant among CD3+CD56-NKG2C+ cells in a handful of donors, at roughly 25-65%. Whether the expanded NKG2C-expressing T cell clones were specific for HCMV antigens remained unclear. Randomly selected healthy volunteers, three men and five women, were used as the eight sequenced donors. HCMV-specific IgG was detected in serum with a commercial ELISA kit to determine HCMV serostatus. MIGEC was used to demultiplex reads and group reads by UMI, and MiTCR was used to assemble and quantify clonotypes. To exclude erroneous sequences, only TCR cDNA sequences supported by at least two reads were retained. The tcR package was used for downstream repertoire analysis, and clonotypes were matched across fractions by CDR3 nucleotide sequence plus V segment. VDJmatch was used to annotate antigen specificity against VDJdb, with one amino acid substitution in CDR3 allowed.

The source material was CD4+ T cells sorted from blood. This receptor was obtained from a young woman in good health.

The nucleotide sequence reads TGTGCCAGCAGTTTACTGGACACTAATGAAAAACTGTTTTTT. It translates as CASSLLDTNEKLFF. The chain was built from TRBV12-3 or TRBV12-4 and TRBJ1-4, with an unclear D gene assignment. The CDR3 goes from the cysteine to the phenylalanine over 14 residues. The sequence is cut down to CDR3 DNA, 42 bases in frame from base 1. A distance of 6 bases separates the germline ends of V and J, which lose 2 bases and 2 bases respectively.